A selection of T cell receptor beta chains follows, all from one sample in a study of post-analysis software for immune sequencing data. TCRdb re-derived calls from the PCR reads in MiXCR, one entry per CDR3 protein. The sample lists roughly 600,000 distinct CDR3 sequences; roughly 45% were seen once. Sequenced sample: blood. These receptors all stem from a girl aged 5 to 17 with multiple sclerosis. Each CDR3 is given with its conserved first and last residue. Fields, in order: V gene, J gene, CDR3 length, clone size, D gene, CDR3 protein, CDR3 DNA. The D gene is left open where the match is weak. Rows give clone size only sometimes, using once, few, many, or a class for an expanded clone.

TRBV4-1	TRBJ2-2	14	NA	NA	CASSRGINTGELFF	TGCGCCAGCAGTAGGGGGATAAACACCGGGGAGCTGTTTTTT
TRBV6-1	TRBJ2-1	17	once	TRBD2	CASSGPGWEGPYNGQFF	TGTGCCAGCAGCGGCCCGGGGTGGGAGGGCCCTTACAATGGGCAGTTCTTC
TRBV4-2	TRBJ2-5	14	NA	TRBD2	CASSQSGALETQYF	TGTGCCAGCAGCCAAAGCGGGGCTCTGGAGACCCAGTACTTC
TRBV11-2	TRBJ2-7	24	NA	TRBD2	CASSLDPTLALPHNPKKSSYEQYF	TGTGCCAGCAGCTTAGACCCGACACTAGCGCTTCCGCACAACCCAAAAAAGAGCTCCTACGAGCAGTACTTC
TRBV10-3	TRBJ1-4	16	NA	NA	CAISEGDPATNEKLFF	TGTGCCATCAGTGAGGGGGACCCCGCGACTAATGAAAAACTGTTTTTT
TRBV10-3	TRBJ1-2	17	NA	TRBD1	CAISEPSTGAILKGCTF	TGTGCCATCAGTGAGCCTTCCACAGGGGCGATCCTAAAGGGCTGCACCTTC
TRBV20-1	TRBJ2-1	13	NA	NA	CSARDPLWNEQFF	TGCAGTGCTAGAGACCCCTTGTGGAATGAGCAGTTCTTC
TRBV6-5	TRBJ2-7	14	NA	NA	CTSSCGRDSYEQYF	TGTACCAGCAGTTGTGGCAGGGATTCATACGAGCAGTACTTC
TRBV5-1	TRBJ1-2	15	few	NA	CASRLAPSTNYGYTF	TGCGCCAGCAGACTGGCCCCCTCGACGAACTATGGCTACACCTTC
TRBV6-1	TRBJ1-2	14	few	NA	CASSEKRNGYGYTF	TGTGCCAGCAGTGAAAAGAGGAATGGGTATGGCTACACCTTC
TRBV7-8	TRBJ1-5	16	NA	TRBD1	CASSARDRASNQPQHF	TGTGCCAGCAGCGCCCGGGACAGGGCTAGCAATCAGCCCCAGCATTTT
TRBV27	TRBJ1-4	14	NA	NA	CASRSLRANEKLFF	TGTGCCAGCAGATCCCTTAGGGCTAATGAAAAACTGTTTTTT
TRBV12-3/TRBV12-4	TRBJ1-1	13	NA	NA	CASKLTEGTEAFF	TGTGCCAGCAAGCTAACAGAGGGGACTGAAGCTTTCTTT
TRBV29-1	TRBJ1-1	14	NA	NA	CSVEGLVMNTEAFF	TGCAGCGTTGAGGGTTTGGTCATGAACACTGAAGCTTTCTTT
TRBV12-3/TRBV12-4	TRBJ1-5	16	NA	TRBD1	CASSLGTGLSNQPQHF	TGTGCCAGCAGTCTCGGGACAGGGTTGAGCAATCAGCCCCAGCATTTT
TRBV5-1	TRBJ2-7	15	NA	NA	CASNPDRLSSYEQYF	TGCGCCAGCAATCCGGACAGACTAAGCTCCTACGAGCAGTACTTC
TRBV12-3/TRBV12-4	TRBJ1-1	13	NA	NA	CASSIQGNTEAFF	TGTGCCAGCAGTATACAGGGGAACACTGAAGCTTTCTTT
TRBV2	TRBJ2-5	11	NA	NA	CARQEQETQYF	TGTGCCAGACAGGAGCAAGAGACCCAGTACTTC
TRBV7-2	TRBJ2-3	15	NA	TRBD1	CASSVAGTGEDTQYF	TGTGCCAGCAGCGTCGCCGGGACAGGGGAAGATACGCAGTATTTT
TRBV10-3	TRBJ2-7	17	few	NA	CAISESTFRPSSYEQYF	TGTGCCATCAGTGAGTCCACTTTTAGACCTAGCTCCTACGAGCAGTACTTC
TRBV20-1	TRBJ2-4	15	few	TRBD2	CSAPISGSSKNIQYF	TGCAGTGCCCCCATCAGCGGGAGTTCCAAAAACATTCAGTACTTC
TRBV11-2	TRBJ2-5	16	few	NA	CASSLEAGTYPETQYF	TGTGCCAGCAGCTTAGAAGCGGGGACATACCCAGAGACCCAGTACTTC
TRBV29-1	TRBJ2-7	14	few	TRBD2	CSVEGTSESHEQYF	TGCAGCGTTGAAGGGACTAGCGAGTCCCACGAGCAGTACTTC
TRBV20-1	TRBJ2-1	14	NA	NA	CSARFSVAENEQFF	TGCAGTGCTAGGTTCAGCGTTGCTGAGAATGAGCAGTTCTTC
TRBV29-1	TRBJ2-5	14	few	TRBD1	CSVLPRDRGYEQYF	TGCAGCGTTCTCCCCCGAGACAGGGGCTACGAACAGTACTTC
TRBV6-6	TRBJ2-4	15	few	NA	CASSYYDGGSDIQYF	TGTGCCAGCAGTTACTATGACGGGGGTTCGGACATTCAGTACTTC
TRBV29-1	TRBJ2-3	14	few	TRBD2	CSVGSSGGTDTQYF	TGCAGCGTTGGGTCTAGCGGGGGCACAGATACGCAGTATTTT
TRBV30	TRBJ2-1	13	few	NA	CAWRQGSNNEQFF	TGTGCCTGGAGACAGGGCTCAAACAATGAGCAGTTCTTC
TRBV6-1	TRBJ2-7	13	NA	NA	CASSKAKGYEQYF	TGTGCCAGCAGTAAAGCGAAGGGCTACGAGCAGTACTTC
TRBV7-8	TRBJ2-4	19	NA	NA	CASSPRARDTLASKNIQYF	TGTGCCAGCAGCCCCAGGGCACGGGACACCCTTGCGTCCAAAAACATTCAGTACTTC
TRBV4-1	TRBJ2-7	16	NA	TRBD1	CASSSPGTGVSYEQYF	TGCGCCAGCAGCTCCCCCGGGACAGGGGTTTCCTACGAGCAGTACTTC
TRBV29-1	TRBJ2-5	14	many	NA	CSVADTNPQETQYF	TGCAGCGTCGCTGACACGAACCCACAAGAGACCCAGTACTTC
TRBV12-3/TRBV12-4	TRBJ2-5	13	NA	TRBD2	CASTLAGAETQYF	TGTGCCAGCACCTTAGCGGGAGCAGAGACCCAGTACTTC
TRBV6-5	TRBJ2-1	16	NA	TRBD1	CASSYLLGQGYNEQFF	TGTGCCAGCAGTTACCTACTGGGACAGGGCTACAATGAGCAGTTCTTC
TRBV12-3/TRBV12-4	TRBJ2-5	14	few	TRBD1	CASSWDRGQETQYF	TGTGCCAGCAGTTGGGACAGGGGGCAAGAGACCCAGTACTTC
TRBV12-3/TRBV12-4	TRBJ2-6	14	few	NA	CASSESSGANVLTF	TGTGCCAGTTCCGAGAGCTCTGGGGCCAACGTCCTGACTTTC
TRBV7-8	TRBJ2-7	14	NA	NA	CASSSRTRGNEQYF	TGTGCCAGCAGCTCCCGGACCAGGGGCAATGAGCAGTACTTC
TRBV7-9	TRBJ2-7	14	few	NA	CASSGGLFGYEQYF	TGTGCCAGCAGTGGCGGACTATTTGGGTACGAGCAGTACTTC
TRBV12-3/TRBV12-4	TRBJ2-5	12	NA	NA	CASSPRGPGQYF	TGTGCCAGCAGTCCGAGGGGCCCGGGGCAGTACTTC
TRBV20-1	TRBJ2-1	11	NA	NA	CSWGSYNEQFF	TGCTCGTGGGGATCCTACAATGAGCAGTTCTTC
TRBV4-1	TRBJ1-4	13	NA	NA	CASSQVKNEKLFF	TGCGCCAGCAGCCAAGTGAAGAATGAAAAACTGTTTTTT
TRBV5-1	TRBJ2-7	15	few	TRBD2	CASSSSGTTTYEQYF	TGCGCCAGCAGCTCCAGCGGGACTACCACCTACGAGCAGTACTTC
TRBV5-6	TRBJ2-3	12	NA	NA	CASIRWGDTQYF	TGTGCCAGCATCCGCTGGGGAGATACGCAGTATTTT
TRBV10-3	TRBJ2-3	12	NA	NA	CAFGGVPDTQYF	TGTGCCTTCGGTGGGGTACCAGATACGCAGTATTTT
TRBV3-1	TRBJ2-5	13	NA	NA	CASSQGFLETQYF	TGTGCCAGCAGCCAAGGCTTCCTAGAGACCCAGTACTTC
TRBV6-5	TRBJ1-2	14	NA	NA	CASSYGGTRPGYTF	TGTGCCAGCAGTTACGGTGGGACCCGGCCGGGCTACACCTTC
TRBV12-3/TRBV12-4	TRBJ2-1	11	few	NA	CASSLGSPRFF	TGTGCCAGCAGTTTAGGCTCTCCGCGGTTCTTC
TRBV3-1	TRBJ2-3	16	few	NA	CASSQDLARHTDTQYF	TGTGCCAGCAGCCAAGATTTGGCCAGGCACACAGATACGCAGTATTTT
TRBV5-1	TRBJ1-2	18	NA	NA	CASSLESGSTQGYYGYTF	TGCGCCAGCAGCTTGGAATCGGGATCTACCCAGGGCTACTATGGCTACACCTTC
TRBV7-3	TRBJ2-5	15	NA	NA	CASSVNGGYQETQYF	TGTGCCAGCAGCGTGAATGGGGGGTACCAAGAGACCCAGTACTTC
TRBV4-2	TRBJ1-2	15	NA	NA	CASSQGGPTPYGYTF	TGTGCCAGCAGCCAAGGGGGACCTACTCCCTATGGCTACACCTTC
TRBV6-2/TRBV6-3	TRBJ2-7	18	few	TRBD2	CASSYDPSGRDFSYEQYF	TGTGCCAGCAGTTACGACCCTAGCGGGAGGGATTTCTCCTACGAGCAGTACTTC
TRBV5-1	TRBJ2-1	16	NA	TRBD1	CASTPSWDRAFDEQFF	TGCGCCAGCACCCCCTCCTGGGACAGAGCTTTTGATGAGCAGTTCTTC